The T cell receptor beta chain described here comes from a study of blood T cell repertoires in COVID-19. Looking at the study overall: The study drew acute and convalescent COVID-19 samples from the United States, Italy and Spain. PBMCs, B-cell-depleted T cells, or T cells provided the cDNA or gDNA that made up the material.

Germline CDR1 is SGHRS and CDR2 is YFSETQ. The CDR3 length is 18 residues. V was clipped by 1 base and J by 0 bases, with 14 bases between them. How the authors handled the data: From reference gene primer amplification, estimates of nucleated cell counts were derived. The repertoire was sequenced with immunoSEQ multiplex PCR; TCRdb's copy has only in-frame clones and lacks some. The D gene and trimming were derived from the DNA, and the V and J assignments and clone size from that table. The top ten hold around 2% of the sample, which has under 300,000 clones, over 75% seen once. The V and J genes are TRBV5-1 and TRBJ1-6; no clear D. The receptor's source is a man aged 25 to 40 who had recovered from COVID-19. What was sequenced was peripheral blood. The chain's CDR3 is CASSLFGFRSSYNSPLHF. The CDR3 DNA sequence: TGCGCCAGCAGCTTGTTCGGGTTCCGGAGCTCCTATAATTCACCCCTCCACTTT. The full variable domain, rest sourced from reference TRBV5-1 and TRBJ1-6, is KAGVTQTPRYLIKTRGQQVTLSCSPISGHRSVSWYQQTPGQGLQFLFEYFSETQRNKGNFPGRFSGRQFSNSRSEMNVSTLELGDSALYLCASSLFGFRSSYNSPLHFGNGTRLTVT.